This T cell receptor (beta chain) is drawn from a study of blood T cell repertoires in COVID-19. Study-level information: Both acute and convalescent COVID-19 samples were obtained from the United States, Italy and Spain.

Trimming took off 4 bases at V and 4 bases at J, with 17 bases between the two ends. The CDR3 extends over 16 amino acids. Germline values: CDR1 LNHDA, CDR2 SQIVND (reference sequence). TCRdb's copy holds only in-frame clones and misses some; the assay was immunoSEQ multiplex PCR. Altogether approximately 96,000 clones are present, about 90% being singletons, with the ten largest covering roughly 4.2%. The V gene is TRBV19, the J gene TRBJ1-3; D is perhaps TRBD1 (6 bases). The sequenced sample consisted of peripheral blood. The receptor was isolated from a human donor with COVID-19, enrolled during active disease. The donor label of this sample is uncertain. DNA of the CDR3: TGTGCCAGTAGTACGAGAAAGACAGGCGAAGGAAACACCATATATTTT. The encoded protein is CASSTRKTGEGNTIYF.